These 21 T cell receptor beta chains came from one sample sequenced in a study of T cell repertoires in cytomegalovirus infection (dated by TCRdb to the late 2010s). What these receptors recognize is not known. Sequencing relied on an Illumina HiSeq 1500. The raw public data were reprocessed by TCRdb itself: fastp quality trimming at Q25, MiXCR clonotype calling, in-frame beta chains only. Every CDR3 protein is listed once, alongside the most common genes and DNA of its rows. The table for this sample lists 700,000 to 900,000 distinct CDR3 sequences; 25% to 30% of them were counted only once. The top ten clonotypes cover roughly 13% of the sample. The meaning of the sample's treatment or condition label: in vitro stimulation with specific CMV peptide epitopes to enrich CMV-specific T cells. This sample comprised cultured CD8+ T cells from PBMCs, obtained from culture after CMV antigen stimulation. The receptors were gathered from a human donor in good health (CMV status not recorded). Some clones in this sample may be carry-over from other donors' samples.

The V call is TRBV4-1, the J call TRBJ1-5, with D possibly being TRBD1 (6 bases). The V end was cut by 4 bases, the J end by 11 bases, with 30 bases between. The germline gives CDR1 MGHRA, CDR2 YSYEKL. The CDR3 spans 18 residues. As DNA, the CDR3 is TGCGCCAGCAGCCCATTCTCATCCGGAGGGGGGTTAGAGGGGGCCCAGCATTTT. Translating gives CASSPFSSGGGLEGAQHF.

This clonotype came up a few times. The rearrangement uses TRBV6-2 or TRBV6-3 and TRBJ2-7; tentatively, D is TRBD2 (6 bases). From germline, CDR1 is MNHEY and CDR2 SVGEGT. V dropped 7 bases and J dropped 1 base, with 17 bases sitting between them. The CDR3 is 15 residues long. CDR3 coding DNA: TGTGCCAGCACTCCCCAGGCGGGGAAATCCTACGAGCAGTACGTC. Translation gives CASTPQAGKSYEQYV.

This chain joins TRBV6-6 and TRBJ1-1, with D unresolved. This CDR3 is 12 amino acids long. V lost 4 bases and J 3 bases, leaving 6 bases between the germline ends. Per germline, CDR1 MNHNY and CDR2 SVGAGI (reference sequence). The CDR3 is CASSSYDTEAFF. The CDR3 DNA follows: TGTGCCAGCAGTTCCTATGACACTGAAGCTTTCTTT.

V usage is TRBV6-2 or TRBV6-3 and J usage is TRBJ1-1; 9 bases align to TRBD1. The V segment lost 7 bases and the J segment 3 bases; nucleotides outside the gene matches: 3. This CDR3 comprises 13 residues. The germline V gene encodes CDR1 MNHEY and CDR2 SVGEGT. The CDR3 bases are TGTGCCAGCAAGGACAGGGGAGACACTGAAGCTTTCTTT. Protein product: CASKDRGDTEAFF.

The chain combines TRBV9 with TRBJ2-1, with 8 bases fitting TRBD2. The V segment lost 0 bases and the J segment 2 bases; nucleotides outside the gene matches: 7. The CDR3 runs to 17 residues. Germline V gene sequence: CDR1 SGDLS, CDR2 YYNGEE. The CDR3, as DNA: TGTGCCAGCAGCGTAGTCCCAGCGGGGGAGCCCTACAATGAGCAGTTCTTC. Protein: CASSVVPAGEPYNEQFF. Full variable domain (rest looked up from reference TRBV9 and TRBJ2-1): DSGVTQTPKHLITATGQRVTLRCSPRSGDLSVYWYQQSLDQGLQFLIQYYNGEERAKGNILERFSAQQFPDLHSELNLSSLELGDSALYFCASSVVPAGEPYNEQFFGPGTRLTVL.

The rearrangement uses TRBV27 and TRBJ2-7, with 11 bases that match TRBD1. This CDR3 region has 16 residues. CDR1 is MNHEY, CDR2 SMNVEV, per germline (reference sequence). V lost 0 bases and J lost 4; bases outside the gene matches: 5. CDR3 sequence (DNA): TGTGCCAGCAGTTTATCGGGGACAGGGGGTAGGTACGAGCAGTACGTC. Translating it yields CASSLSGTGGRYEQYV.

In its sample, this clonotype was seen once. Being one base from a much bigger clone, this may be a read error. This chain links TRBV7-2 with TRBJ2-6, with D uncertain. CDR3 length: 15 residues. The V gene lost 5 bases and the J gene lost 2 bases, with 10 bases spanning the gap. Germline values: CDR1 SGHTA, CDR2 FQGNSA. The DNA of the CDR3 is TGTGCCAGCAGCCCCTGGATCCCTGGGGCCAACGTCCTGACTTTC. Translated: CASSPWIPGANVLTF.

J is TRBJ1-2 and V is TRBV10-3; D uncertain. Germline-derived CDR1 and CDR2 are ENHRY and SYGVKD. This CDR3 region has 14 residues. Trimming took 3 bases from V and 4 from J, leaving 12 bases between them. In nucleotides, the CDR3 is TGTGCCATCAGTGAACCCGAACTAACCTATGGCTACACCTTC. Residues: CAISEPELTYGYTF.

This clonotype turned up a few times. V gene TRBV12-3 or TRBV12-4 combines with J gene TRBJ1-3; D remains ambiguous. V lost 3 bases and J 0 bases, leaving 15 bases between the germline ends. The CDR3 sequence is 17 residues long. CDR3 sequence: CASSFYPDKASGNTIYF. The CDR3 DNA reads as TGTGCCAGCAGTTTCTATCCCGACAAGGCCTCTGGAAACACCATATATTTT.

This clonotype has a count of ten or more. The CDR3 nucleotides are TGTGCCAGCAGCACAACCAGGGGGCGAGTGACTGAAGCTTTCTTT. As protein: CASSTTRGRVTEAFF. J is TRBJ1-1 and V is TRBV7-8, with 8 bases identical to TRBD1. The CDR3 loop spans 15 amino acids. V dropped 5 bases and J dropped 5; count of bases not matched to a gene: 10. Germline V gives CDR1 SGHVS, CDR2 FQNEAQ.

The V call is TRBV5-6, the J call TRBJ1-5, with D tentatively TRBD1 (5 bases). This CDR3 region has 19 residues. CDR1 is SGHDT, CDR2 YYEEEE, per germline. Trimming stripped 1 base from V and 0 bases from J, with 20 bases between. CDR3 sequence reads: CASSLFEVGEPRSNQPQHF. CDR3 sequence (DNA): TGTGCCAGCAGCTTGTTTGAGGTGGGGGAACCACGTAGCAATCAGCCCCAGCATTTT.

The chain has TRBV9 and TRBJ2-1, with TRBD2 identical over 8 bases. The CDR3 totals 16 residues. Unmatched junction bases numbered 5, after V lost 1 base and J lost 2 bases. The germline V gene encodes CDR1 SGDLS and CDR2 YYNGEE. CDR3 residues: CASSVTGGGPYNEQFF. The DNA for the CDR3 is TGTGCCAGCAGCGTAACGGGGGGGGGCCCCTACAATGAGCAGTTCTTC.

This chain uses TRBV4-2 with TRBJ2-1, with a weak D call TRBD1 (5 bases). The V and J ends lost 0 bases and 11 bases respectively, with 11 bases between them. The CDR3 has 13 residues. The germline V gene has CDR1 LGHNA and CDR2 YNFKEQ. The DNA of the CDR3 is TGTGCCAGCAGCCAAGATCAGGGCATACAGCAGTTCTTC. It is translated as CASSQDQGIQQFF.

This clonotype was seen a handful of times. The rearrangement links TRBV12-3 or TRBV12-4 to TRBJ1-5; tentative D call: TRBD1 (5 bases). V gave up 4 bases and J gave up 0 bases, with 19 bases separating them. The CDR3 sequence is 18 residues long. CDR3 DNA: TGTGCCAGCAGTTCCCACAGGACCAGGGAGGATAGCAATCAGCCCCAGCATTTT. Its protein is CASSSHRTREDSNQPQHF.

This clonotype came up many times. V usage is TRBV12-3 or TRBV12-4 and J usage is TRBJ2-2; 9 positions match TRBD1. The J segment lost 4 bases and the V segment lost 3 bases, leaving 9 bases of the junction unmatched. The CDR3 totals 17 residues. CDR3 sequence reads: CASSFRLTGGGTGELFF. In DNA, the CDR3 is TGTGCCAGCAGTTTTCGCCTCACAGGGGGCGGCACCGGGGAGCTGTTTTTT.

This clonotype turned up a few times. This chain joins TRBV10-2 and TRBJ2-7; weak D call: TRBD1 (6 bases). Trimming cost V 7 bases and J 3 bases, with 16 bases left between them. CDR3 size: 14 residues. Per the germline V gene, CDR1 is WSHSY and CDR2 is SAAADI. As DNA, the CDR3 is TGCGCCAGCACGGAGACAGGACCCTTCTACGAGCAGTACTTC. It codes for CASTETGPFYEQYF.

A few counts support this clonotype. The rearrangement joins TRBV27 to TRBJ1-4, with D unresolved. Germline V gives CDR1 MNHEY, CDR2 SMNVEV (reference sequence). The CDR3 extends over 14 amino acids. V lost 3 bases to trimming and J lost 7 bases, with 12 bases between them. The DNA of the CDR3 is TGTGCCAGCAGTTTCGGGTTACAATCTGAAAAACTGTTTTTT. It yields the protein CASSFGLQSEKLFF.

This clonotype was observed many times. The chain recombines TRBV27 with TRBJ2-7; 8 bases line up with TRBD2. Per the germline V gene, CDR1 is MNHEY and CDR2 is SMNVEV (reference sequence). The CDR3 runs 15 residues. Trimming cost V 6 bases and J 0 bases; bases outside gene matches: 7. The DNA of the CDR3 is TGTGCCAGCAGCCTTAGCGGGACGGACTCCTACGAGCAGTACTTC. Protein: CASSLSGTDSYEQYF.

This clonotype was seen more than once but under ten times. The chain has TRBV12-3 or TRBV12-4 and TRBJ1-1; 8 bases line up with TRBD1. The CDR3 loop spans 13 amino acids. Germline trimming cut 6 bases from V and 8 bases from J; bases unmatched to any gene: 8. In nucleotides, the CDR3 is TGTGCCAGCAGCGGACAGGGCTCGACCGAAGCTTTCTTT. It encodes CASSGQGSTEAFF.

This clonotype was detected ten times or more. V gene TRBV19 combines with J gene TRBJ2-7; TRBD1 matches at 9 bases. This CDR3 region has 15 residues. The germline V gene encodes CDR1 LNHDA and CDR2 SQIVND (reference sequence). J gave up 6 bases and V 4 bases, and 10 bases lay outside the gene matches. The CDR3, as DNA: TGTGCCAGTAGTAGAGGGACAGGGCCCTACTCCGAGCAGTACTTC. Encoded protein: CASSRGTGPYSEQYF.

This clonotype was counted ten times or more. This chain uses TRBV12-3 or TRBV12-4 with TRBJ1-1; D is ambiguous. V was cut by 8 bases and J by 4 bases, with 8 bases left in between. This CDR3 has 11 residues. CDR3 sequence reads: CASGVGTEAFF. CDR3 bases: TGTGCCAGCGGAGTTGGCACTGAAGCTTTCTTT.